This T cell receptor beta chain emerged from a study of T cells after yellow fever vaccination. TCRdb processed the 5' RACE reads anew with MiXCR; each CDR3 protein has one entry. Of tens of thousands of distinct CDR3 sequences listed, about 5.5% were seen once; the top ten hold 10% to 15%. As regards this clonotype: A clone one base away is much larger, so this may be a read error.

This CDR3 is built from 17 residues. CDR1 is SGHVS, CDR2 FQNEAQ, per germline. The gene calls are TRBV7-8 and TRBJ2-3; the D gene is possibly TRBD1 (5 bases). This clonotype was obtained from a man younger than 40 who received the YFV17D yellow fever vaccine. Sequences were derived from PBMCs, either bulk or a sorted T-cell subset (CD4+, CD8+, memory, or dextramer-sorted; not recorded which), sampled 15 days after the yellow fever booster vaccination. DNA for the CDR3: TGTGCCAGAAGCTTAGTCCAGGGCAGGAGTACGACAGATACGCAGTATTTT. As protein: CARSLVQGRSTTDTQYF.